The 5 T cell receptor beta chains in this list originate from one sample, sequenced in a study of CD8 T cells in Susac syndrome. The RNA, about 0.45 to 1 ug, was put through reverse transcription using random hexamers. TCRdb fed the immunoSEQ multiplex PCR reads into MiXCR, producing one record per CDR3 protein. The table has 160,000 or so distinct CDR3 sequences, about 94% seen once. Sequenced sample: CD8+ T cells from PBMCs. Receptor source: a human donor with multiple sclerosis.

V gene TRBV14 combines with J gene TRBJ2-7; 8 bases match TRBD1. Germline trimming cut 4 bases from V and 0 bases from J; bases unmatched to any gene: 5. CDR1 is SGHDN, CDR2 FVKESK, per germline. The CDR3 has 15 residues. The chain's CDR3 is CASSLIQGGSYEQYF. Written as DNA, the CDR3 is TGTGCCAGCAGCCTTATACAGGGGGGCTCCTACGAGCAGTACTTC.

This chain joins TRBV12-3 or TRBV12-4 and TRBJ2-7, with D perhaps TRBD2 (5 bases). This CDR3 comprises 16 residues. V was shortened by 0 bases and J by 3 bases, with 15 bases between the two germline ends. CDR3 loop: CASSLARAGPSYEQYF. As DNA, the CDR3 is TGTGCCAGCAGTTTAGCGCGTGCGGGCCCAAGCTACGAGCAGTACTTC.

This sequence joins TRBV2 and TRBJ1-1; D is ambiguous. Germline CDR1 reads SNHLY; CDR2 reads FYNNEI. The CDR3 covers 14 residues. V was pared by 9 bases and J by 2 bases, with 16 bases between. The chain's CDR3 is CARRNPGSNTEAFF. The CDR3 nucleotides are TGTGCCAGGAGGAATCCCGGGAGCAACACTGAAGCTTTCTTT.

This sequence joins TRBV20-1 and TRBJ1-5, with TRBD1 matching 7 bases. CDR1 and CDR2 (germline): DFQATT, SNEGSKA (reference sequence). V lost 6 bases, J lost 6 bases, and 5 bases stayed unmatched. The CDR3 runs to 12 residues. In DNA, the CDR3 is TGCAGTGCGAGACAGGGCCTTCAGCCCCAGCATTTT. Protein sequence: CSARQGLQPQHF.

The table lists this clonotype with a count of one. The rearrangement links TRBV21-1 to TRBJ1-6; no check of the table's D call, TRBD1, against the DNA was made. TRBV21-1 is a known pseudogene. This CDR3 contains 16 residues. The CDR3 here is CASSASGWGPDSPLHF. The CDR3 DNA is TGTGCCAGCAGCGCCAGCGGCTGGGGGCCGGATTCACCCCTCCACTTT.